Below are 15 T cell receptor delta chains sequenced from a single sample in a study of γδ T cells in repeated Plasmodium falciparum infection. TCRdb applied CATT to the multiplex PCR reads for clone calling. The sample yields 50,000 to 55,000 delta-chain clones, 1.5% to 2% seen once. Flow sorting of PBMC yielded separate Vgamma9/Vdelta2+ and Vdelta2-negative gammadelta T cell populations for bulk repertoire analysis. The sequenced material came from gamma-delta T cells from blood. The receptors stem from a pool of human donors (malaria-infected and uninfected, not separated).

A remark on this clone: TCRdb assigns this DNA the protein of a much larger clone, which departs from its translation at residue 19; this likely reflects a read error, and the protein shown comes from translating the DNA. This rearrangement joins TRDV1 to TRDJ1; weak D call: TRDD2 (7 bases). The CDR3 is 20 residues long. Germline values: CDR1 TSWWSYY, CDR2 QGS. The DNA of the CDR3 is TGTGCTCTTGGGGTACCCGTGGTTCCTACCTGGTACTGGGACACCGATAAACTCACCTTT. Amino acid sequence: CALGVPVVPTWYWDTDKLTF.

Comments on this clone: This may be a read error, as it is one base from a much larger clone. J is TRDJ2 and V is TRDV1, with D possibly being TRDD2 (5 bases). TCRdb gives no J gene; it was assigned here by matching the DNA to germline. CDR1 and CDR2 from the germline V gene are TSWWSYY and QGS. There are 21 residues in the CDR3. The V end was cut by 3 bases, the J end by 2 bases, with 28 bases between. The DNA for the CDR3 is TGTGCTCTTGGGGACTTGACACTTCCGCAACGCGCGTGGGACTTGACAGCACAACTCTTCTTT. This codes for CALGDLTLPQRAWDLTAQLFF.

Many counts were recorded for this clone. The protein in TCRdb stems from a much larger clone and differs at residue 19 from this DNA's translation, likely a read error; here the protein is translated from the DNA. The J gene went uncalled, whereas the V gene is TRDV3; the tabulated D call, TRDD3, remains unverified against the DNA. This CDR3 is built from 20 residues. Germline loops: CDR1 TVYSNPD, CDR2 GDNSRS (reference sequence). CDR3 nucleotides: TGTGCCTTTAGAATCCTTCCTACGAGGGGATACGGGGGGTACACCGATAAACTCACCTTT. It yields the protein CAFRILPTRGYGGYTDKLTF.

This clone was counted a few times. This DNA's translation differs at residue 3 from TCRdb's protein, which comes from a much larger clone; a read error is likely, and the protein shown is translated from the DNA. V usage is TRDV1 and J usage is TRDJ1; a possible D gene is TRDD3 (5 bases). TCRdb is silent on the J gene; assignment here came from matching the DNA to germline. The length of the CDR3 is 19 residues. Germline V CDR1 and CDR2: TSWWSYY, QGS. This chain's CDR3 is CAPGSRPLLLMVYTDKLIF. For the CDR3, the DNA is TGTGCTCCTGGGTCGCGGCCTCTCCTGTTAATGGTGTACACCGATAAACTCATCTTT.

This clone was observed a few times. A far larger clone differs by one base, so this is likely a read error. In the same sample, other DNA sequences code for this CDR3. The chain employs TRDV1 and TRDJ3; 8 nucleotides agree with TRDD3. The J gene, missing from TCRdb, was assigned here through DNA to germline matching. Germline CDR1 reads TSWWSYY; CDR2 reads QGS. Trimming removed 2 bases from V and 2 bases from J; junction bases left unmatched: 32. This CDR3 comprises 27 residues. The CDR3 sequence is CALGETGPKLTSHRGIRGPWDTRQMFF. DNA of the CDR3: TGTGCTCTTGGGGAAACTGGGCCCAAACTCACATCCCATCGAGGGATACGCGGTCCCTGGGACACCCGACAGATGTTTTTC.

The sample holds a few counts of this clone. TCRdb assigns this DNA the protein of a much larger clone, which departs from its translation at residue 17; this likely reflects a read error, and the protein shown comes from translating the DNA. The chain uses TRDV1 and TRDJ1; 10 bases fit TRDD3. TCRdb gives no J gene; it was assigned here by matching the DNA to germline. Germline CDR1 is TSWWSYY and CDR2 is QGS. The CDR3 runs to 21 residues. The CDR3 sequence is CALGAIPFTGGSPTYTGKLIF. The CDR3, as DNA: TGTGCTCTTGGGGCTATTCCCTTTACTGGGGGATCTCCCACGTACACCGGTAAACTCATCTTT.

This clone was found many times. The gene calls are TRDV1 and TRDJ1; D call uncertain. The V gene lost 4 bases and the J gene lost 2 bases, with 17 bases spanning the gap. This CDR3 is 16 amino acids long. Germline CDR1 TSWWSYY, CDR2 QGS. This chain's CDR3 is CALGAFRAHSTDKLIF. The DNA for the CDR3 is TGTGCTCTTGGGGCCTTTCGCGCTCACTCGACCGATAAACTCATCTTT.

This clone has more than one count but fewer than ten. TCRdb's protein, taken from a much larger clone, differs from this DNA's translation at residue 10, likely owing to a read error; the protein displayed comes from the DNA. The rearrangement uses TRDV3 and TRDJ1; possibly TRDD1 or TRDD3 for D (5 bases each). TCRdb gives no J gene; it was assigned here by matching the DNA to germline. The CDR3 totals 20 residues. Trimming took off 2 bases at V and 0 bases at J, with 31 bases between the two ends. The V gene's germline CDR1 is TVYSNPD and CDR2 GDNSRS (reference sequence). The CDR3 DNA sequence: TGTGCCTTTTCCAATAGGCCGTACTGGAGGATCAGTCCCAACACCGATAAACTCATCTTT. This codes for CAFSNRPYWRISPNTDKLIF.

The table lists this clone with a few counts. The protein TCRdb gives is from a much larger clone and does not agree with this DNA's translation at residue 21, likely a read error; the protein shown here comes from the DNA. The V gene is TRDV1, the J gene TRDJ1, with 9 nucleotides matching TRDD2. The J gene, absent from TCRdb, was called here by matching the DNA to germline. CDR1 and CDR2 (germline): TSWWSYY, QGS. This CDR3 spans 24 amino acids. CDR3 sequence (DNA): TGTGCTCTTGGGGAACTACGCCTTCCTACAACGCTGGGGGTTGGTCGGCTTTACACCGATAGACTCATCTTT. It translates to CALGELRLPTTLGVGRLYTDRLIF.

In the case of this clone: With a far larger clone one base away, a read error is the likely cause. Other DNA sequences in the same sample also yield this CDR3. CDR3 DNA: TGTGCCTGTGATGACCTGGGGGCCCCCACCGATAAACTTATCTTT. Its translation is CACDDLGAPTDKLIF. The V gene is TRDV2, the J gene TRDJ1, with 7 bases fitting TRDD3. CDR3 length: 15 amino acids. Germline CDR1 is GEAIGNYY and CDR2 is EKD.

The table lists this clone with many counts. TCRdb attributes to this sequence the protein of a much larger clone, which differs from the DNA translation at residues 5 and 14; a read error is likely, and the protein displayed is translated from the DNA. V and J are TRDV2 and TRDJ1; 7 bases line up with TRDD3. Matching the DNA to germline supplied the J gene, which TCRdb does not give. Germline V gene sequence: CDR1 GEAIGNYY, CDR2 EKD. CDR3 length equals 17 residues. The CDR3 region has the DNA TGTGCCTGTGGGTCCGGGGGGGATTCGTCGTACACCGATGAACTCATCTTT. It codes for CACGSGGDSSYTDELIF.

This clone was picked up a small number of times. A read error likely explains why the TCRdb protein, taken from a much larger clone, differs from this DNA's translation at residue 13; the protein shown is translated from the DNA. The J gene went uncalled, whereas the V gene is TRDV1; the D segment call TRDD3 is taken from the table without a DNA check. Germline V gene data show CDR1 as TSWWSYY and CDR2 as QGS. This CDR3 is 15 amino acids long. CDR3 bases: TGTGCTCTTGGGGAAATCTTAGGGTACACCGATAAACCCATCTTT. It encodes CALGEILGYTDKPIF.

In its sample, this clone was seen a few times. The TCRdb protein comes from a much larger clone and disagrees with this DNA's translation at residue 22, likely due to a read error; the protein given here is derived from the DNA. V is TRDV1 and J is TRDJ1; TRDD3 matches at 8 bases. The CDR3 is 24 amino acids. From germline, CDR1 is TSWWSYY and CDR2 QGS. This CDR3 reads CALGELCASSYWGSYGWYTDKHIF. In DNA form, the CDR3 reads TGTGCTCTTGGGGAACTTTGTGCTTCCTCCTACTGGGGGTCATACGGGTGGTACACCGATAAACACATCTTT.

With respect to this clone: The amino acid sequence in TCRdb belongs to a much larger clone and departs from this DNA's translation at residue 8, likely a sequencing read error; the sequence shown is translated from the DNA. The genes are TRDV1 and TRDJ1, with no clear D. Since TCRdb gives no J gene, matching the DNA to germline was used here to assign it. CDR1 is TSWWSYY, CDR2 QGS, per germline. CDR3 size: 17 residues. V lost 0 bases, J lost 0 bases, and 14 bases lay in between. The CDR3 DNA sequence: TGTGCTCTTGGGGAACTGCTGGAGCCATGGTACACCGATAAACTCATCTTT. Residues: CALGELLEPWYTDKLIF.

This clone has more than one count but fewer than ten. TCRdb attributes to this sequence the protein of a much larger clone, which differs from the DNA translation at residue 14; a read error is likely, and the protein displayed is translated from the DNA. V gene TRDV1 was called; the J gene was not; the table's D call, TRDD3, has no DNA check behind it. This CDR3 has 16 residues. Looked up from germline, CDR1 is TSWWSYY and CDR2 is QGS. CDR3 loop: CALGELPNLYTDKPIF. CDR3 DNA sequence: TGTGCTCTTGGGGAACTCCCCAACCTCTACACCGATAAACCCATCTTT.